Below, 22 T cell receptor beta chains from the same sample are listed, as sequenced in a study of CD8 T cells in ankylosing spondylitis. Study-wide points: A TCR beta motif made of several highly homologous variants seemed typical of ankylosing spondylitis blood.

These receptors have no known antigen. TCRdb reanalysed the 5' RACE reads using MiXCR and keeps one entry per CDR3 protein. The data show a few hundred thousand distinct CDR3 sequences, with 20% to 25% seen just once and approximately 16% held by the top ten. The sequenced sample was blood, either unsorted or a sorted T cell fraction (not recorded which). The receptors here all came from a male donor with ankylosing spondylitis.

The genes are TRBV29-1 and TRBJ2-7; D is perhaps TRBD2 (6 bases). Trimming took off 6 bases at V and 5 bases at J, with 14 bases between the two ends. This CDR3 region has 12 residues. CDR1 and CDR2 from the germline V gene are SQVTM and ANQGSEA. In nucleotides, the CDR3 is TGCAGCGTGCGGGACTGGGGCAACGAGCAGTACTTC. Residues: CSVRDWGNEQYF.

The V gene is TRBV29-1, the J gene TRBJ1-2; D remains ambiguous. The ends were cut back, 2 bases at V and 8 bases at J, with 9 bases in the middle. Per the germline V gene, CDR1 is SQVTM and CDR2 is ANQGSEA. This CDR3 comprises 11 residues. The CDR3 here is CSVESGWGYTF. In nucleotides, the CDR3 is TGCAGCGTTGAATCAGGCTGGGGCTACACCTTC. Looking up the rest from reference TRBV29-1 and TRBJ1-2 gives the full variable domain: SAVISQKPSRDICQRGTSLTIQCQVDSQVTMMFWYRQQPGQSLTLIATANQGSEATYESGFVIDKFPISRPNLTFSTLTVSNMSPEDSSIYLCSVESGWGYTFGSGTRLTVV.

This sequence joins TRBV10-3 and TRBJ2-5, with a tentative D call TRBD2 (6 bases). The germline V gene encodes CDR1 ENHRY and CDR2 SYGVKD. This CDR3 has 15 residues. V lost 0 bases and J lost 4, with 12 bases in between. The CDR3 nucleotides are TGTGCCATCAGTGAGTCGACTACTAGCTTAGAGACCCAGTACTTC. Translation gives CAISESTTSLETQYF.

The sample holds a few counts of this clonotype. The gene calls are TRBV7-2 and TRBJ2-3; 9 bases fit TRBD1. Germline V gene data show CDR1 as SGHTA and CDR2 as FQGNSA. J lost 4 bases, V lost 5 bases, and 10 bases had no gene match. The CDR3 totals 16 residues. The CDR3 coding sequence is TGTGCCAGCAGCCGAGGACAGGGGCCTTTGCCAGATACGCAGTATTTT. Its translation: CASSRGQGPLPDTQYF.

This clonotype was observed many times. The rearrangement links TRBV29-1 to TRBJ2-1, with 9 bases lining up with TRBD1. This CDR3 contains 13 residues. V lost 7 bases to trimming and J lost 5 bases; unmatched junction nucleotides: 6. CDR1 and CDR2 (germline): SQVTM, ANQGSEA. The CDR3 loop reads CSARTGANNEQFF. The CDR3 DNA follows: TGCAGCGCTCGGACAGGGGCCAACAATGAGCAGTTCTTC.

This clonotype occurred a few times. The chain employs TRBV6-1 and TRBJ1-1; D unresolved. Germline assignment: CDR1 MNHNS and CDR2 SASEGT. The CDR3 has 13 amino acids. Trimming took off 6 bases at V and 2 bases at J, with 10 bases between the two ends. The chain's CDR3 is CASRTGYNTEAFF. For the CDR3, the DNA is TGTGCCAGCAGGACGGGTTACAACACTGAAGCTTTCTTT.

This clonotype has a count of ten or more. V gene TRBV5-1 combines with J gene TRBJ2-2; TRBD2 agrees at 11 bases. The junction had 1 base not matched to a gene; V was cut back by 4 bases and J by 2 bases. CDR3 length: 15 residues. CDR1 SGHRS and CDR2 YFSETQ come from the germline V gene. The CDR3 is CASSGTSGNTGELFF. The CDR3 DNA reads as TGCGCCAGCAGCGGGACTAGCGGAAACACCGGGGAGCTGTTTTTT.

The CDR3 loop reads CASSTTGTREQFF. For the CDR3, the DNA is TGTGCCAGCAGTACAACAGGGACTCGTGAGCAGTTCTTC. J is TRBJ2-1 and V is TRBV28; either TRBD1 or TRBD2 may fit D (6 bases each). V was pared by 5 bases and J by 9 bases, with 14 bases between. The CDR3 length is 13 residues. CDR1 MDHEN and CDR2 SYDVKM come from the germline V gene.

The chain couples TRBV7-8 to TRBJ2-1; D call uncertain. The V gene's germline CDR1 is SGHVS and CDR2 FQNEAQ. Trimming removed 7 bases at V and 0 bases at J, with 16 bases between. The length of the CDR3 is 16 residues. The CDR3 region is CASTLRRASSYNEQFF. DNA of the CDR3: TGTGCCAGCACCCTCCGCCGGGCGAGCTCCTACAATGAGCAGTTCTTC.

V usage is TRBV30 and J usage is TRBJ1-5; TRBD1 is a possible D gene (5 bases). The CDR3 contains 13 residues. V shed 4 bases and J shed 5 bases, with 12 bases lying between them. Germline V gene sequence: CDR1 GTSNPN, CDR2 SVGIG (reference sequence). The CDR3 here is CAWTYGGDQPQHF. DNA of the CDR3: TGTGCCTGGACGTACGGGGGGGATCAGCCCCAGCATTTT.

The genes are TRBV12-3 or TRBV12-4 and TRBJ1-1; D might be TRBD1 (5 bases). The CDR3 has 13 residues. Trimming removed 2 bases from V and 7 bases from J, with 11 bases in between. Here the CDR3 reads CASSLYRRVEAFF. The CDR3 DNA follows: TGTGCCAGCAGTTTATACAGGAGGGTTGAAGCTTTCTTT.

This clonotype occurred many times. The chain uses TRBV11-2 and TRBJ2-7, with D unresolved. The CDR3 extends over 12 amino acids. Trimming cost V 2 bases and J 2 bases, with 4 bases left between them. CDR1 is SGHAT, CDR2 FQNNGV, per germline. The CDR3 sequence: CASSLFPYEQYF. CDR3 nucleotide sequence: TGTGCCAGCAGCTTATTTCCCTACGAGCAGTACTTC. Full variable domain (remainder filled in from reference TRBV11-2 and TRBJ2-7): EAGVAQSPRYKIIEKRQSVAFWCNPISGHATLYWYQQILGQGPKLLIQFQNNGVVDDSQLPKDRFSAERLKGVDSTLKIQPAKLEDSAVYLCASSLFPYEQYFGPGTRLTVT.

This chain connects TRBV11-2 to TRBJ2-1; tentatively, D is TRBD1 (6 bases). V gave up 5 bases and J gave up 8 bases, with 16 bases separating them. This CDR3 has 14 residues. Germline CDR1 is SGHAT and CDR2 is FQNNGV. For the CDR3, the DNA is TGTGCCAGCAGCCAAGACAGGCTTAAGGATGAGCAGTTCTTC. This encodes CASSQDRLKDEQFF.

This chain joins TRBV29-1 and TRBJ1-2, with 7 bases that match TRBD1. Germline loops: CDR1 SQVTM, CDR2 ANQGSEA. The CDR3 has 13 amino acids. Germline trimming cut 5 bases from V and 0 bases from J; bases unmatched to any gene: 3. The CDR3 region is CSVTGVANYGYTF. For the CDR3, the DNA is TGCAGCGTTACAGGGGTAGCTAACTATGGCTACACCTTC.

This clonotype was counted a few times. The chain carries TRBV12-3 or TRBV12-4 and TRBJ1-1; D is unresolved. The length of the CDR3 is 15 residues. V dropped 4 bases and J dropped 3 bases, with 15 bases sitting between them. As DNA, the CDR3 is TGTGCCAGCAGTTCCCATGGGCAGGCCGACACTGAAGCTTTCTTT. It yields the protein CASSSHGQADTEAFF.

This clonotype occurred a few times. This chain links TRBV5-1 with TRBJ2-2; TRBD1 matches at 11 bases. Trimming cost V 4 bases and J 5 bases; bases outside gene matches: 7. This CDR3 region has 16 residues. CDR1 is SGHRS, CDR2 YFSETQ, per germline. The CDR3 bases are TGCGCCAGCAGCCTCCGGACAGGGGGCTTTACCGGGGAGCTGTTTTTT. This codes for CASSLRTGGFTGELFF.

V and J are TRBV11-1 and TRBJ1-2, with D unclear. V dropped 5 bases and J dropped 4 bases, with 14 bases sitting between them. Germline CDR1 is SGHAT and CDR2 is FQDESV (reference sequence). This CDR3 region has 14 residues. The CDR3, as DNA: TGTGCCAGCAGCCCCTCGGCGGGGAGCTATGGCTACACCTTC. Translating gives CASSPSAGSYGYTF.

This rearrangement joins TRBV5-1 to TRBJ1-1; D is ambiguous. This CDR3 is built from 16 residues. Trimming took 1 base from V and 0 from J, leaving 13 bases between them. Germline CDR1 is SGHRS and CDR2 is YFSETQ. CDR3 sequence: CASSLQWRSMNTEAFF. The CDR3 DNA is TGCGCCAGCAGCTTGCAGTGGCGATCCATGAACACTGAAGCTTTCTTT.

This chain connects TRBV12-3 or TRBV12-4 to TRBJ1-2; D is unclear. The length of the CDR3 is 14 residues. V was trimmed by 7 bases and J by 3 bases, leaving 15 bases between them. The CDR3 DNA reads as TGTGCCAGCACTCAAATCGGGAGAGACTATGGCTACACCTTC. The encoded protein is CASTQIGRDYGYTF.

This sequence joins TRBV5-1 and TRBJ2-3; TRBD2 matches 7 bases. Germline V gene data show CDR1 as SGHRS and CDR2 as YFSETQ. V lost 2 bases, J lost 1 base, and 1 base stayed unmatched. The CDR3 runs to 14 residues. In DNA, the CDR3 is TGCGCCAGCAGCTTACTAGCGCGCACAGATACGCAGTATTTT. It codes for CASSLLARTDTQYF.

This clonotype showed up just once. This sequence joins TRBV14 and TRBJ2-7; 11 bases fit TRBD2. The J segment lost 3 bases and the V segment lost 6 bases, leaving 7 bases of the junction unmatched. Germline CDR1 SGHDN, CDR2 FVKESK. The CDR3 consists of 15 residues. The CDR3 coding sequence is TGTGCCAGCAGTATGGGACTAGCGGAATACTACGAGCAGTACTTC. This encodes CASSMGLAEYYEQYF.

The chain links TRBV20-1 to TRBJ2-2; 7 nucleotides match TRBD2. From germline, CDR1 is DFQATT and CDR2 SNEGSKA (reference sequence). This CDR3 is built from 17 residues. With 1 base clipped from V and 7 bases from J, the junction kept 15 bases outside the gene matches. The CDR3 reads CSARARWRESIYGELFF. DNA of the CDR3: TGCAGTGCTAGAGCTAGGTGGCGGGAGTCAATTTACGGGGAGCTGTTTTTT.